This T cell receptor (beta chain) is from a study of T cell responses to AZD1222 COVID-19 vaccine. Study at large: Pooled samples include second doses given at about 4 or 12 weeks. Findings and limits, study-wide: No repertoire was sampled before or during the peak T cell response, only after it.

The data were produced by immunoSEQ multiplex PCR, yet TCRdb's version contains in-frame clones alone and is incomplete. Of 100,000 or so clones listed, about 88% are singletons. To note about this clone: Its target is unknown.

The CDR3 sequence is 13 residues long. Germline-derived CDR1 and CDR2 are MDHEN and SYDVKM. V gave up 4 bases and J gave up 3 bases, with 10 bases separating them. The rearrangement joins TRBV28 to TRBJ2-7; D ambiguous. The clonotype originates from an adult in good health. This specimen was peripheral blood, taken on day 0 of AZD1222 vaccination. CDR3 protein: CASSSLTYYEQYF. In DNA form, the CDR3 reads TGTGCCAGCAGTTCACTGACCTACTACGAGCAGTACTTC.